The 20 T cell receptor beta chains below all came from one sample that was sequenced in a study of lymphopenia after photon versus proton radiotherapy. Measured with immunoSEQ multiplex PCR; TCRdb has only the in-frame clones, and not every one. The sample lists over 9,500 clones; about 88% were seen once. The source material was peripheral blood, sampled from a patient treated with photon-based radiotherapy. The receptors stem from a man between 60 and 75 years old with pancreatic cancer.

The chain's CDR3 is CASSPNRGLIQETQYF. The CDR3 nucleotides read TGTGCCAGCAGCCCCAACAGGGGGTTGATTCAAGAGACCCAGTACTTC. The chain carries TRBV11-2 and TRBJ2-5; 8 bases map to TRBD1. The CDR3 is 16 amino acids. J was trimmed by 2 bases and V by 5 bases; bases with no gene match: 10. Germline V CDR1 and CDR2: SGHAT, FQNNGV.

The chain carries TRBV6-6 and TRBJ2-3; D might be TRBD2 (5 bases). This CDR3 region has 11 residues. Germline V lookup: CDR1 MNHNY, CDR2 SVGAGI (reference sequence). V was pared by 9 bases and J by 6 bases, with 10 bases between. The CDR3 coding sequence is TGTGCCAGTTCCCCGGGGGATACGCAGTATTTT. This sequence encodes CASSPGDTQYF.

This rearrangement joins TRBV5-1 to TRBJ2-3, with D possibly TRBD2 on 6 matching bases. CDR1 and CDR2 (germline): SGHRS, YFSETQ. The germline V and J ends were trimmed by 4 bases and 2 bases, with 14 bases remaining between them. The CDR3 spans 15 residues. The CDR3: CASSPGDRFTDTQYF. CDR3 DNA sequence: TGCGCCAGCAGCCCGGGGGACCGCTTCACAGATACGCAGTATTTT.

V usage is TRBV5-6 and J usage is TRBJ1-1; no clear D. CDR1 is SGHDT and CDR2 is YYEEEE in the germline V gene. This CDR3 comprises 12 residues. The V and J ends lost 1 base and 5 bases respectively, with 6 bases between them. The CDR3 loop reads CASSLRGTEAFF. CDR3 in DNA: TGTGCCAGCAGCTTGCGGGGTACTGAAGCTTTCTTT.

This chain uses TRBV6-1 with TRBJ2-1; D uncertain. Germline CDR1 MNHNS, CDR2 SASEGT. CDR3 length: 12 amino acids. Trimming stripped 0 bases from V and 8 bases from J, with 5 bases between. The CDR3 region has the DNA TGTGCCAGCAGTGAAGCTTATCATGAGCAGTTCTTC. It is translated as CASSEAYHEQFF.

The V gene is TRBV30, the J gene TRBJ1-4, with 8 bases aligning to TRBD1. After removal of 1 base from V and 4 bases from J, the junction contained 8 bases not matched to a gene. Germline V gene sequence: CDR1 GTSNPN, CDR2 SVGIG (reference sequence). The CDR3 runs to 16 residues. The CDR3 region is CAWSARTGFNNEKLFF. The CDR3 DNA sequence: TGTGCCTGGAGTGCGAGGACAGGGTTCAATAATGAAAAACTGTTTTTT.

The genes are TRBV18 and TRBJ2-5; 12 positions match TRBD2. Germline-derived CDR1 and CDR2 are KGHSH and LQKENI. This CDR3 is 15 amino acids long. V shed 5 bases and J 5 bases; nucleotides not matched to a gene: 6. The CDR3 loop reads CASSILAGGSETQYF. CDR3 DNA sequence: TGTGCCAGCTCAATACTAGCGGGGGGCAGCGAGACCCAGTACTTC.

This sequence joins TRBV5-6 and TRBJ2-4, with TRBD1 matching 8 bases. The CDR3 spans 16 residues. CDR1 and CDR2 (germline): SGHDT, YYEEEE. J gave up 0 bases and V 4 bases, and 6 bases lay outside the gene matches. In DNA, the CDR3 is TGTGCCAGCAGCCAGGGACAGGCCCTAGCCAAAAACATTCAGTACTTC. Translation: CASSQGQALAKNIQYF.

This rearrangement joins TRBV11-3 to TRBJ2-7, with TRBD2 matching over 10 bases. The CDR3 extends over 15 amino acids. Trimming removed 6 bases from V and 3 bases from J; junction bases left unmatched: 8. CDR1 is SGHNT, CDR2 YENEEA, per germline. CDR3 in DNA: TGTGCCAGCAGTCCTAGCGGGGGTTCGTTCTACGAGCAGTACTTC. Translation gives CASSPSGGSFYEQYF.

DNA for the CDR3: TGTGCCAGCAGCCCGCGTGGGGGTAGCCGCTCCTACGAGCAGTACTTC. Protein: CASSPRGGSRSYEQYF. V is TRBV7-2 and J is TRBJ2-7; D might be TRBD1 or TRBD2, each matching 5 bases. Germline values: CDR1 SGHTA, CDR2 FQGNSA. The CDR3 has 16 residues. V was clipped by 5 bases and J by 0 bases, with 17 bases between them.

In nucleotides, the CDR3 is TGTGCCAGCGGAGGGACAGGGAATCAGCCCCAGCATTTT. It specifies CASGGTGNQPQHF. The chain is built from TRBV19 and TRBJ1-5; 9 bases align to TRBD1. There are 13 residues in the CDR3. V lost 9 bases to trimming and J lost 4 bases; unmatched junction nucleotides: 4. Germline V gives CDR1 LNHDA, CDR2 SQIVND (reference sequence).

The V gene is TRBV25-1, the J gene TRBJ2-3, with D possibly matching TRBD1 (6 bases). This CDR3 has 16 residues. With 5 bases removed from V and 2 bases from J, the gap between germline ends came to 17 bases. Germline lookup yields CDR1 MGHDK and CDR2 SYGVNS. Written as DNA, the CDR3 is TGTGCCAGCAGTACCCCCGGACAGACCAACACAGATACGCAGTATTTT. It specifies CASSTPGQTNTDTQYF.

CDR3 in DNA: TGTGCCAGCACCTTGGGGGGAGCCCCCAACACTGAAGCTTTCTTT. The encoded protein is CASTLGGAPNTEAFF. This chain joins TRBV28 and TRBJ1-1; D possibly corresponds to TRBD1 (5 bases). CDR1 and CDR2 (germline): MDHEN, SYDVKM. The CDR3 consists of 15 residues. The V gene lost 7 bases and the J gene lost 2 bases, with 17 bases spanning the gap.

This clone has only one observation. V usage is TRBV2 and J usage is TRBJ1-3; 7 bases line up with TRBD1. Germline V gives CDR1 SNHLY, CDR2 FYNNEI. The CDR3 runs to 14 residues. With V trimmed by 6 bases and J by 3 bases, 5 bases remained unmatched. CDR3 residues: CASRIQGLGNTIYF. Here the CDR3 DNA reads TGTGCCAGCAGGATACAGGGGCTTGGAAACACCATATATTTT.

The chain links TRBV5-1 to TRBJ2-2, with D uncertain. CDR1 and CDR2 (germline): SGHRS, YFSETQ. The CDR3 totals 13 residues. The V gene lost 1 base and the J gene lost 6 bases, with 7 bases spanning the gap. The CDR3, as DNA: TGCGCCAGCAGCTTGTCCGGCCCCGGGGAGCTGTTTTTT. This gives the protein CASSLSGPGELFF.

V and J are TRBV2 and TRBJ2-7; D not resolved. Germline V gene lookup returns CDR1 SNHLY and CDR2 FYNNEI. CDR3 length: 9 amino acids. With 6 bases removed from V and 3 bases from J, the gap between germline ends came to 0 bases. The CDR3 DNA follows: TGTGCCAGCAGCTACGAGCAGTACTTC. As protein: CASSYEQYF.

The gene calls are TRBV5-6 and TRBJ2-7; 7 nucleotides agree with TRBD1. The CDR3 contains 14 residues. Germline CDR1 reads SGHDT; CDR2 reads YYEEEE. With 2 bases clipped from V and 2 bases from J, the junction kept 4 bases outside the gene matches. The CDR3, as DNA: TGTGCCAGCAGCTTCGACAGGGTAGCCTACGAGCAGTACTTC. Translated: CASSFDRVAYEQYF. Drawing the rest from reference TRBV5-6 and TRBJ2-7, the complete variable domain is DAGVTQSPTHLIKTRGQQVTLRCSPKSGHDTVSWYQQALGQGPQFIFQYYEEEERQRGNFPDRFSGHQFPNYSSELNVNALLLGDSALYLCASSFDRVAYEQYFGPGTRLTVT.

The chain couples TRBV2 to TRBJ2-5, with D tentatively TRBD2 (5 bases). Germline assignment: CDR1 SNHLY and CDR2 FYNNEI. V was shortened by 3 bases and J by 4 bases, with 15 bases between the two germline ends. The CDR3 totals 15 residues. The CDR3, as DNA: TGTGCCAGCAGTGATTTCGGGTTAGGAGGAGAGACCCAGTACTTC. Translating gives CASSDFGLGGETQYF.

This chain uses TRBV6-1 with TRBJ1-2, with 7 bases matching TRBD1. This CDR3 region has 14 residues. Germline V lookup: CDR1 MNHNS, CDR2 SASEGT. V shed 4 bases and J 4 bases; nucleotides not matched to a gene: 6. CDR3 sequence (DNA): TGTGCCAGCAGTGGGACAGGAGAGATCTATGGCTACACCTTC. It is translated as CASSGTGEIYGYTF.

This clone was found once. The rearrangement uses TRBV2 and TRBJ2-1; D may correspond to TRBD1 or TRBD2 (5 bases each). V shed 7 bases and J shed 0 bases, with 13 bases lying between them. CDR3 size: 15 residues. CDR1 SNHLY and CDR2 FYNNEI come from the germline V gene. This CDR3 reads CASMVRGGSYNEQFF. CDR3 in DNA: TGTGCCAGCATGGTGAGGGGCGGCTCCTACAATGAGCAGTTCTTC.